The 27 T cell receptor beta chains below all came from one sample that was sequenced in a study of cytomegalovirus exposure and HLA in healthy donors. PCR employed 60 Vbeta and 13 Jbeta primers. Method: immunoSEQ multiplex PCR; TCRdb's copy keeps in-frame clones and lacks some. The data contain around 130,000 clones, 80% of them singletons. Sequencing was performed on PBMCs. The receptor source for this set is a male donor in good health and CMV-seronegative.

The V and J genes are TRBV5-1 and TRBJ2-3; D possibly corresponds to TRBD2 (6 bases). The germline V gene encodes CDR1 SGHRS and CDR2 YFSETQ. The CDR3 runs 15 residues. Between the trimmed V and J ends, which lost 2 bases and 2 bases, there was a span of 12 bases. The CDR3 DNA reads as TGCGCCAGCAGCTTACGGGGGACCTACACAGATACGCAGTATTTT. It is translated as CASSLRGTYTDTQYF. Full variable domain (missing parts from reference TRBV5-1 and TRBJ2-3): KAGVTQTPRYLIKTRGQQVTLSCSPISGHRSVSWYQQTPGQGLQFLFEYFSETQRNKGNFPGRFSGRQFSNSRSEMNVSTLELGDSALYLCASSLRGTYTDTQYFGPGTRLTVL.

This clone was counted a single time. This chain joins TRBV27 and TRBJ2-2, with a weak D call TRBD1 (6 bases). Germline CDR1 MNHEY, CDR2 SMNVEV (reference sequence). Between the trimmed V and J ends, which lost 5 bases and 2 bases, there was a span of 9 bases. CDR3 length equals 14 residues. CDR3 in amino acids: CASSTRGNTGELFF. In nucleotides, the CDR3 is TGTGCCAGCAGTACCAGGGGTAACACCGGGGAGCTGTTTTTT.

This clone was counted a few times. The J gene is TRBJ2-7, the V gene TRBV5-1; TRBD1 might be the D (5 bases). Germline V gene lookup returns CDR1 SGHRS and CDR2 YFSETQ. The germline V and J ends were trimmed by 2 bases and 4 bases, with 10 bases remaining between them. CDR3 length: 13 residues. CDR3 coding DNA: TGCGCCAGCAGCTTACGACAGAGTTACGAGCAGTACTTC. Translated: CASSLRQSYEQYF.

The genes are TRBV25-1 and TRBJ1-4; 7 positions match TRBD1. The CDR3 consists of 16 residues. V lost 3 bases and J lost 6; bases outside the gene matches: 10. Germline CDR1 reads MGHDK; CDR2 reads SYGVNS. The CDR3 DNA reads TGTGCCAGCAGTGATTCTAGGGCAGGGGGTTATGAAAAACTGTTTTTT. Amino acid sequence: CASSDSRAGGYEKLFF.

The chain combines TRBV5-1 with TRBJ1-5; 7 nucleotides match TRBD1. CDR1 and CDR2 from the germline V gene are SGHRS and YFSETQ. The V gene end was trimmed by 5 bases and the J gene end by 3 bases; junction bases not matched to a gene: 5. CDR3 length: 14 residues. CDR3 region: CASSPDRPNQPQHF. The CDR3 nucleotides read TGCGCCAGCAGTCCGGACAGGCCCAATCAGCCCCAGCATTTT. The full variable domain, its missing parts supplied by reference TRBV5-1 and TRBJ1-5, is KAGVTQTPRYLIKTRGQQVTLSCSPISGHRSVSWYQQTPGQGLQFLFEYFSETQRNKGNFPGRFSGRQFSNSRSEMNVSTLELGDSALYLCASSPDRPNQPQHFGDGTRLSIL.

CDR3 region: CAISESDRGPQYF. CDR3 nucleotides: TGTGCCATCAGTGAGTCAGACAGGGGTCCGCAGTATTTT. The chain couples TRBV10-3 to TRBJ2-3; 8 nucleotides align to TRBD1. CDR1 and CDR2 from the germline V gene are ENHRY and SYGVKD. There are 13 residues in the CDR3. J was trimmed by 10 bases and V by 0 bases; bases with no gene match: 3.

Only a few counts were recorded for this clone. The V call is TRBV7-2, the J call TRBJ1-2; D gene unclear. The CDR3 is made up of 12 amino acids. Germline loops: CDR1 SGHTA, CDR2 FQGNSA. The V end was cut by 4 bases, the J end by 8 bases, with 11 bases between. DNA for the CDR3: TGTGCCAGCAGCTCCCAGGCGGGGGGCTACACCTTC. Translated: CASSSQAGGYTF. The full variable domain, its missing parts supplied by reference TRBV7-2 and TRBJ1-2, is GAGVSQSPSNKVTEKGKDVELRCDPISGHTALYWYRQSLGQGLEFLIYFQGNSAPDKSGLPSDRFSAERTGGSVSTLTIQRTQQEDSAVYLCASSSQAGGYTFGSGTRLTVV.

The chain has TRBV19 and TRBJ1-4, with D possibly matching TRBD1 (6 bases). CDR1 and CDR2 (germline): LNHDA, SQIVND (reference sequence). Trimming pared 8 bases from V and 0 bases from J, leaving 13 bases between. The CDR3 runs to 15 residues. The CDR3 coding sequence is TGTGCCAGTCGGGGTGGGGACACAACTAATGAAAAACTGTTTTTT. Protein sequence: CASRGGDTTNEKLFF.

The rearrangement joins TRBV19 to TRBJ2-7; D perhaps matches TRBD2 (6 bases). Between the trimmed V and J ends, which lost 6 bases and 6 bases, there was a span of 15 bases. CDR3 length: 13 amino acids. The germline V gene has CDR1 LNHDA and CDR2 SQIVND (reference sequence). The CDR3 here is CASRGRGSGEQYF. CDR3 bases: TGTGCCAGTAGGGGACGGGGGTCCGGCGAGCAGTACTTC.

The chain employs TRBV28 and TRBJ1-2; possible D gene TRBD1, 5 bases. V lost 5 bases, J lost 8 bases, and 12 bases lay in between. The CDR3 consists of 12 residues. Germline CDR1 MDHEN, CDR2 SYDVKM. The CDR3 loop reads CASSAGVVGYTF. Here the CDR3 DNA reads TGTGCCAGCAGTGCGGGGGTAGTAGGCTACACCTTC.

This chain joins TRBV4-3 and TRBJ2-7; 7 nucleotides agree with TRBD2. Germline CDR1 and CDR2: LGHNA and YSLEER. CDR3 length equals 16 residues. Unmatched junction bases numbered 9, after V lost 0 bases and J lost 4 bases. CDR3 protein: CASSQEARTSRYEQYF. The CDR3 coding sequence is TGCGCCAGCAGCCAAGAGGCCCGGACTAGTAGATACGAGCAGTACTTC.

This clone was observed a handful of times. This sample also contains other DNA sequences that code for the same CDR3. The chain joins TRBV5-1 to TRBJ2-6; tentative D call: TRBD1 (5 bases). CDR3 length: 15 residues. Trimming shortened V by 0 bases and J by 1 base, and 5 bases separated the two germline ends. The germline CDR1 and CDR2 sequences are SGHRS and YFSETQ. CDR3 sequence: CASSLAGSGANVLTF. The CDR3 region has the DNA TGCGCCAGCAGCTTGGCAGGGTCTGGGGCCAACGTCCTGACTTTC.

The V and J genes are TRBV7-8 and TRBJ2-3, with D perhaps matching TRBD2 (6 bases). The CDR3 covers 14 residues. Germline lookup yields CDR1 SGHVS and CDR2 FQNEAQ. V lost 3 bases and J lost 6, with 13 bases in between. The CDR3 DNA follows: TGTGCCAGCAGCTTGAAACCACGGGGGGATACGCAGTATTTT. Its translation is CASSLKPRGDTQYF.

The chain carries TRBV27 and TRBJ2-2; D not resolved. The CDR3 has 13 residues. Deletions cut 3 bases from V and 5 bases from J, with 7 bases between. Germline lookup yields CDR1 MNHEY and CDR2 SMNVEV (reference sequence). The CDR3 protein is CASSFQRTGELFF. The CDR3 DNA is TGTGCCAGCAGTTTCCAGAGGACCGGGGAGCTGTTTTTT.

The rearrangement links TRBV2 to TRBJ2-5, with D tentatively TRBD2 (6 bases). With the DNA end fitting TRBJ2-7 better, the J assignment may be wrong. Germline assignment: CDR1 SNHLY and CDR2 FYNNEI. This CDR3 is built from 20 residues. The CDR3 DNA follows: TGTGCCAGCAGTGAACTAATCGATCTCTCCCGGGACTCACCCTCCTACGAGCAGTACTTC. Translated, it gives CASSELIDLSRDSPSYEQYF.

The CDR3 reads CASSGGQGEIYQPQHF. CDR3 DNA: TGTGCCAGCAGCGGTGGGCAGGGGGAGATTTATCAGCCCCAGCATTTT. This chain links TRBV7-2 with TRBJ1-5; 7 bases fit TRBD1. Germline lookup yields CDR1 SGHTA and CDR2 FQGNSA. Trimming cost V 5 bases and J 5 bases; bases outside gene matches: 12. The CDR3 sequence is 16 residues long. Looking up the rest from reference TRBV7-2 and TRBJ1-5 gives the full variable domain: GAGVSQSPSNKVTEKGKDVELRCDPISGHTALYWYRQSLGQGLEFLIYFQGNSAPDKSGLPSDRFSAERTGGSVSTLTIQRTQQEDSAVYLCASSGGQGEIYQPQHFGDGTRLSIL.

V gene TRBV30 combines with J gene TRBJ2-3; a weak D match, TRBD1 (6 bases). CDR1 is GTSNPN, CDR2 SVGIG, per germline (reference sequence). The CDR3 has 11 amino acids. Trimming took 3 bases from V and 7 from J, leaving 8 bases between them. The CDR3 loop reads CAWRQGNTQYF. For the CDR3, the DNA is TGTGCCTGGAGACAGGGAAATACGCAGTATTTT.

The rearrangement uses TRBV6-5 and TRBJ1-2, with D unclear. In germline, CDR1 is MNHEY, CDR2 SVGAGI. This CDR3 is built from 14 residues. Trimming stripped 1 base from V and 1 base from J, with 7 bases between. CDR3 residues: CASSYFGNNYGYTF. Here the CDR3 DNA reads TGTGCCAGCAGTTACTTCGGGAATAACTATGGCTACACCTTC.

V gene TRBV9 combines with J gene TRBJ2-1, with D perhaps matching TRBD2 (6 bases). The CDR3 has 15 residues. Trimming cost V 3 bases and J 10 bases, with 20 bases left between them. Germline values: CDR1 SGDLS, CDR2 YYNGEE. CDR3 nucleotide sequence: TGTGCCAGCAGCGCTGAATACGGGCTAGCGAAAGAGCAGTTCTTC. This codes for CASSAEYGLAKEQFF.

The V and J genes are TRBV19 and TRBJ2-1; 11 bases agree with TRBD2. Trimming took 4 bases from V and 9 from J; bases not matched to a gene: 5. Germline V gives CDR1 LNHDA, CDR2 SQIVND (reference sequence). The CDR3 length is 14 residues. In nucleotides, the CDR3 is TGTGCCAGTAGTAAACTAGCGGGAGCGGTTGAGCAGTTCTTC. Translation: CASSKLAGAVEQFF.

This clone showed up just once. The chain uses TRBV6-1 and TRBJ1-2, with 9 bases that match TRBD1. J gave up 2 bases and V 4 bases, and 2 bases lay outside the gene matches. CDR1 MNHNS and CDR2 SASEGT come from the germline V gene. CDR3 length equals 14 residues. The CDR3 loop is CASSGTGANYGYTF. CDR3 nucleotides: TGTGCCAGCAGTGGGACAGGGGCGAACTATGGCTACACCTTC.

The CDR3 here is CASSPPGLVRNEQFF. Here the CDR3 DNA reads TGCGCCAGCAGCCCACCGGGACTAGTCCGGAATGAGCAGTTCTTC. This chain links TRBV10-2 with TRBJ2-1; the match to TRBD2 covers 8 bases. CDR3 length equals 15 residues. Per the germline V gene, CDR1 is WSHSY and CDR2 is SAAADI. V was clipped by 6 bases and J by 7 bases; unmatched bases: 11.

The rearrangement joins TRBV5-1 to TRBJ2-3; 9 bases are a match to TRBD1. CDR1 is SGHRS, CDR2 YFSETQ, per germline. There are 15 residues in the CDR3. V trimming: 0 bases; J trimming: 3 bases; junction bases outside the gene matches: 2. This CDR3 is CASSLGTGETDTQYF. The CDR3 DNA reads TGCGCCAGCAGCTTGGGGACAGGGGAGACAGATACGCAGTATTTT. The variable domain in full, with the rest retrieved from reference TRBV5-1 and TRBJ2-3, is KAGVTQTPRYLIKTRGQQVTLSCSPISGHRSVSWYQQTPGQGLQFLFEYFSETQRNKGNFPGRFSGRQFSNSRSEMNVSTLELGDSALYLCASSLGTGETDTQYFGPGTRLTVL.

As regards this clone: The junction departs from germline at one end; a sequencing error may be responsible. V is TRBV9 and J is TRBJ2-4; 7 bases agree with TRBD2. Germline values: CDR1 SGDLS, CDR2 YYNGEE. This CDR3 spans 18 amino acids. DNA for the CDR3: TGTGCCAGCAGCGTAGATCCAGCGGGGCCTCTAGCCAAAAACAGTCAGTACTTC. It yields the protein CASSVDPAGPLAKNSQYF.

CDR3 region: CASSFAGGLVGYTF. In DNA form, the CDR3 reads TGTGCCAGCAGTTTTGCAGGGGGCCTCGTTGGCTACACCTTC. The rearrangement joins TRBV27 to TRBJ1-2; 8 bases fit TRBD1. Germline CDR1 and CDR2: MNHEY and SMNVEV (reference sequence). J lost 7 bases, V lost 3 bases, and 7 bases had no gene match. There are 14 residues in the CDR3.

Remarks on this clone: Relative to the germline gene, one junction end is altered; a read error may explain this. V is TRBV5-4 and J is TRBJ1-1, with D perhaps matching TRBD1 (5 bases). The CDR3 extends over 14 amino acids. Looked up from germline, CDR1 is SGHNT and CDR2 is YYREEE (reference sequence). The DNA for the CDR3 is TGCGCCAGCAGCTTGCAGGGCATGAACACTGAAGCTTTCTTT. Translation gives CASSLQGMNTEAFF.

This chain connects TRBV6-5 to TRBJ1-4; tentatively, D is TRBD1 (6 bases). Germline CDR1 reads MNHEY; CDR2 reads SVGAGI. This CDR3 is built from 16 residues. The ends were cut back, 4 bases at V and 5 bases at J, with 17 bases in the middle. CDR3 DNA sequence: TGTGCCAGCAGTTCAAGAGAGACAGGCCTAAATGAAAAACTGTTTTTT. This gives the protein CASSSRETGLNEKLFF.